This T cell receptor (beta chain) was documented in a study of CD8 T cells in Susac syndrome. Study-wide results and limits: The study acknowledged a relatively small number of individuals in its TCR sequencing and HLA analysis.

V shed 4 bases and J shed 5 bases, with 1 base lying between them. The CDR3 extends over 11 amino acids. The germline V gene has CDR1 KGHDR and CDR2 SFDVKD. TCR beta sequencing covered blood CD8+ and CD4+ T cells. The multiple sclerosis controls were treatment-naive patients with relapsing-remitting disease that was stable or active. RNA, at about 0.5 to 1 ug, was reverse transcribed with random hexamers. Across 54 Vbeta and 13 Jbeta, TCR beta CDR3 was amplified with immunoSEQ multiplex PCR. Each CDR3 protein gets one entry after TCRdb re-called the immunoSEQ multiplex PCR reads with MiXCR. The sample shows 120,000 to 150,000 distinct CDR3 sequences, approximately 95% of them seen only once. In its sample, this clonotype was seen once. Its specificity is not known.

The rearrangement links TRBV24-1 to TRBJ2-2, with D unclear. The sequence was obtained from a human donor with multiple sclerosis. Material for sequencing was CD4+ T cells from PBMCs. CDR3 residues: CATSETGELFF. The CDR3 DNA reads TGTGCCACCAGTGAAACCGGGGAGCTGTTTTTT.